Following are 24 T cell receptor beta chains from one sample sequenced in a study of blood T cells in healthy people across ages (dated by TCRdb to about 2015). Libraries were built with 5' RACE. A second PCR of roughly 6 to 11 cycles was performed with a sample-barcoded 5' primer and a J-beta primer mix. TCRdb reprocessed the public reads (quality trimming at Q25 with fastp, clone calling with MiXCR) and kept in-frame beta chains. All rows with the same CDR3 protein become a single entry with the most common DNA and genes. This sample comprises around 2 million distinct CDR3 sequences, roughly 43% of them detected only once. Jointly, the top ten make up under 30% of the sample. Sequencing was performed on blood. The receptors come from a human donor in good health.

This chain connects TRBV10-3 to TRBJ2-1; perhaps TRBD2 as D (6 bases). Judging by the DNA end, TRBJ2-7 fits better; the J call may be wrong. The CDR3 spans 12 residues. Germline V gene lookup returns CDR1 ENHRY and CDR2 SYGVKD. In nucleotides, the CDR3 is TGTGCCATCATAGCGGAGAACAATGAGCAGTACTTC. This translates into CAIIAENNEQYF.

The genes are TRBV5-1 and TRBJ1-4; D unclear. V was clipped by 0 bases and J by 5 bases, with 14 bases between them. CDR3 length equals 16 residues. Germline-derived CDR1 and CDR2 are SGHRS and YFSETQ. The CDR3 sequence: CASSLDDPTGNEKLFF. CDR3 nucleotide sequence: TGCGCCAGCAGCTTGGATGACCCGACGGGAAATGAAAAACTGTTTTTT.

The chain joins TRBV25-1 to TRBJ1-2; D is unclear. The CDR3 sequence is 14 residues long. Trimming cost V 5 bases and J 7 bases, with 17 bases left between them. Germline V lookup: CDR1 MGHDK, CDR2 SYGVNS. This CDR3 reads CASSHSGGGSGYTF. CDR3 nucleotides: TGTGCCAGCAGTCATAGCGGTGGTGGGAGTGGCTACACCTTC.

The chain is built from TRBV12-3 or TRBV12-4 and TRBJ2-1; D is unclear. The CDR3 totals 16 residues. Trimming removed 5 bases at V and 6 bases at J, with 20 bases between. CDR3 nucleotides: TGTGCCAGCAGTGCCCCCCGGGTAGCAGATGTCAATGAGCAGTTCTTC. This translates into CASSAPRVADVNEQFF.

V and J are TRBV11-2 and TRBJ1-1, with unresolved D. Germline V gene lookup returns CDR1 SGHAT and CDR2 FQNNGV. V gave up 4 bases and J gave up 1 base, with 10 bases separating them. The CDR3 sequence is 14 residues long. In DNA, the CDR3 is TGTGCCAGCAGCTCTCGTTGGAGGAACACTGAAGCTTTCTTT. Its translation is CASSSRWRNTEAFF.

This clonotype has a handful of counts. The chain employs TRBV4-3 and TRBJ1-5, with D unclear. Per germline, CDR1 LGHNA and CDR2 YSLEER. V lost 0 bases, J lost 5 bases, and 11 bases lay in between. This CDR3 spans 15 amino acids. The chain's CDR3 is CASSQDEGSYQPQHF. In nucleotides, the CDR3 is TGCGCCAGCAGCCAAGATGAAGGCAGCTATCAGCCCCAGCATTTT.

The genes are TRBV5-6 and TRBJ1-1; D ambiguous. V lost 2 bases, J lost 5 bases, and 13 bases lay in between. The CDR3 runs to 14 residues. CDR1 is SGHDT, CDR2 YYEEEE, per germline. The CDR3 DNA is TGTGCCAGCAGCTTCAGGTCGGGTCGGACTGAAGCTTTCTTT. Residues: CASSFRSGRTEAFF.

This CDR3 reads CASSPGQGIHEQYF. The CDR3 DNA reads as TGTGCCAGCAGCCCGGGACAGGGTATCCACGAGCAGTACTTC. The V call is TRBV28, the J call TRBJ2-7, with 9 bases aligning to TRBD1. CDR1 and CDR2 from the germline V gene are MDHEN and SYDVKM. The length of the CDR3 is 14 residues. J gave up 5 bases and V 6 bases, and 8 bases lay outside the gene matches.

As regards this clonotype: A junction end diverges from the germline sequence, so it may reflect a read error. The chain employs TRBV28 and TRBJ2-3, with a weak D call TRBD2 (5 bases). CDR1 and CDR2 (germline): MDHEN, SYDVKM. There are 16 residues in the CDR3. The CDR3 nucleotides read TGTGCCAGCAGTTTATCTGCGGGCTTTAGCACAGATGCGCAGTATTTT. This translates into CASSLSAGFSTDAQYF.

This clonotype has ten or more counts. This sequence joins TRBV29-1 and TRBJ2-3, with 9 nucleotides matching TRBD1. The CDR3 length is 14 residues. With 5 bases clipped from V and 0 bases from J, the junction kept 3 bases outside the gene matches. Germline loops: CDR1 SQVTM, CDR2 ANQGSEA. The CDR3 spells CSVSDRGSTDTQYF. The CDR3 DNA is TGCAGCGTTTCAGACAGGGGGAGCACAGATACGCAGTATTTT.

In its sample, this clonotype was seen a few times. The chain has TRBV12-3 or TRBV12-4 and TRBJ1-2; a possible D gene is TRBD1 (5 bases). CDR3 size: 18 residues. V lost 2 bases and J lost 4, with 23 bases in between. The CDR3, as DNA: TGTGCCAGCAGTTTAACGAATAAGGGACCGAGGAATGGCTATGGCTACACCTTC. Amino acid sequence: CASSLTNKGPRNGYGYTF.

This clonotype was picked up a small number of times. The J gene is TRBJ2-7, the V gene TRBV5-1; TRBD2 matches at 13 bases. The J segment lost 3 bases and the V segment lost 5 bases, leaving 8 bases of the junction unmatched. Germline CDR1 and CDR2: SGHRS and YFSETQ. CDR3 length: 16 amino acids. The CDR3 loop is CASSQTSGGAFYEQYF. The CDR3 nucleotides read TGCGCCAGCAGTCAAACTAGCGGGGGGGCCTTCTACGAGCAGTACTTC.

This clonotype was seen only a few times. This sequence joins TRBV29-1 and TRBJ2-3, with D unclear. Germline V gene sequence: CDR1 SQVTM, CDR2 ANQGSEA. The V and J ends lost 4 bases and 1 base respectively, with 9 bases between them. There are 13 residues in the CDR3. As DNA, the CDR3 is TGCAGCGTTGTGGCGCCTGGCACAGATACGCAGTATTTT. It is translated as CSVVAPGTDTQYF.

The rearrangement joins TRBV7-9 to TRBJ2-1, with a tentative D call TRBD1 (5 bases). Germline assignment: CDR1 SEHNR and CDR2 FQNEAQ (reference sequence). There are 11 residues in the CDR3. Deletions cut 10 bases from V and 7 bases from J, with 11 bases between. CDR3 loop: CATLKGNEQFF. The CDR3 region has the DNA TGTGCCACGCTAAAGGGGAATGAGCAGTTCTTC. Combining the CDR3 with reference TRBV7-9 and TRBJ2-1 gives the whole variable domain DTGVSQNPRHKITKRGQNVTFRCDPISEHNRLYWYRQTLGQGPEFLTYFQNEAQLEKSRLLSDRFSAERPKGSFSTLEIQRTEQGDSAMYLCATLKGNEQFFGPGTRLTVL.

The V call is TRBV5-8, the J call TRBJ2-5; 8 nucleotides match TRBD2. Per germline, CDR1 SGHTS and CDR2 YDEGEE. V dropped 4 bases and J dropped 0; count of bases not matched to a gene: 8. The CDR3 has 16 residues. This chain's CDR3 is CASSPGGEPYQETQYF. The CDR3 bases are TGTGCCAGCAGCCCGGGGGGGGAACCCTACCAAGAGACCCAGTACTTC.

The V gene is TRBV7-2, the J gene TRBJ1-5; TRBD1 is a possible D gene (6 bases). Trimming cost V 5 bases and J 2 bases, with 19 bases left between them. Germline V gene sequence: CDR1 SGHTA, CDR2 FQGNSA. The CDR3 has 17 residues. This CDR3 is CASSHLGIRQGNQPQHF. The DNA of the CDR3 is TGTGCCAGCAGCCACCTTGGGATACGACAGGGCAATCAGCCCCAGCATTTT.

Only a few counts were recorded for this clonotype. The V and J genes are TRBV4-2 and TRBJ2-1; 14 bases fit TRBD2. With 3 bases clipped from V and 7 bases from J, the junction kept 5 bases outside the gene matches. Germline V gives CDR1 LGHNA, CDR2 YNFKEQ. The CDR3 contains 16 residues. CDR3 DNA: TGTGCCAGCAGCCAGACTAGCGGGGGGGCATTGAATGAGCAGTTCTTC. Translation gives CASSQTSGGALNEQFF.

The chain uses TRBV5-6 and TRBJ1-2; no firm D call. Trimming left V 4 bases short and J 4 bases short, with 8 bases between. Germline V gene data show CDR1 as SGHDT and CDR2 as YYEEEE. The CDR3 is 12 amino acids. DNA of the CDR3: TGTGCCAGCAGCAACCAAATCTATGGCTACACCTTC. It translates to CASSNQIYGYTF.

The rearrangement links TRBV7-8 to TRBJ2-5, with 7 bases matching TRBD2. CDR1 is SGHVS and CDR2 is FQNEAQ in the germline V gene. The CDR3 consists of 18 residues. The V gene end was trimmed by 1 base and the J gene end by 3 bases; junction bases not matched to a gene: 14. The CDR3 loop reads CASSLGLADIYLKETQYF. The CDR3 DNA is TGTGCCAGCAGCTTAGGTCTAGCGGACATCTATTTAAAAGAGACCCAGTACTTC.

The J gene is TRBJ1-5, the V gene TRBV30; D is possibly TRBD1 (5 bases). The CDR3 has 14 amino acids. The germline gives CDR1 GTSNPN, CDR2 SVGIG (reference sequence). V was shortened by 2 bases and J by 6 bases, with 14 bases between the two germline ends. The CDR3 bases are TGTGCCTGGAGTACCCGGGACGGGGGTCAGCCCCAGCATTTT. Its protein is CAWSTRDGGQPQHF.

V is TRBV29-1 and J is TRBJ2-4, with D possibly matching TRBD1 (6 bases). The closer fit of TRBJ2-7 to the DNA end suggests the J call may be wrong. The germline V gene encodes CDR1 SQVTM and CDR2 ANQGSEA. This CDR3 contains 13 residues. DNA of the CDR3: TGCAGCGTTGAGGACAGAGTGTTGGACGAGCAGTACTTC. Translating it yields CSVEDRVLDEQYF.

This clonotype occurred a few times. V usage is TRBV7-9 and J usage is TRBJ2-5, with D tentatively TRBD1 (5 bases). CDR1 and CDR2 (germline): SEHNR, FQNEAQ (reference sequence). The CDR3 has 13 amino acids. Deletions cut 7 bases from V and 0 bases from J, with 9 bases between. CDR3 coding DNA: TGTGCCAGCACCCGACAGAACCAAGAGACCCAGTACTTC. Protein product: CASTRQNQETQYF.

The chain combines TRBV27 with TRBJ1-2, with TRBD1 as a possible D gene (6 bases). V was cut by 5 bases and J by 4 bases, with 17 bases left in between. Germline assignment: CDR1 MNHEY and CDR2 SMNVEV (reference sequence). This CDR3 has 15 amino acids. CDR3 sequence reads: CASSRWDRGAYGYTF. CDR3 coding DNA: TGTGCCAGCAGTAGATGGGATCGGGGGGCCTATGGCTACACCTTC.

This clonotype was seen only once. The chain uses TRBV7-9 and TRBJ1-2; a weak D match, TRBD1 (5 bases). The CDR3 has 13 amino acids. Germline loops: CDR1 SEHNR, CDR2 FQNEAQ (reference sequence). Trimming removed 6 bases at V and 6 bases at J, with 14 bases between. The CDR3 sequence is CASSAPGENGYTF. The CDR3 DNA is TGTGCCAGCAGTGCACCGGGGGAGAATGGCTACACCTTC. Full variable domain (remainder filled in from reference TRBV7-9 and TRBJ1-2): DTGVSQNPRHKITKRGQNVTFRCDPISEHNRLYWYRQTLGQGPEFLTYFQNEAQLEKSRLLSDRFSAERPKGSFSTLEIQRTEQGDSAMYLCASSAPGENGYTFGSGTRLTVV.